What follows describes a single T cell receptor beta chain. These data belong to a study of OX40 agonist ivuxolimab in advanced cancers. Clones were read by immunoSEQ multiplex PCR, and TCRdb kept only the in-frame ones, dropping some. Of fewer than 80,000 clones listed, 80% to 90% are singletons. The TCR sequence derives from an adult with an advanced solid tumor such as melanoma, head and neck, liver or kidney cancer. The source material was CD4+ or CD8+ T cells sorted from blood, sampled in a trial of the OX40 agonist ivuxolimab.

The CDR3 reads CASTRRRFLYEQYF. The CDR3 DNA reads TGTGCCAGCACCCGGCGCAGGTTCCTCTACGAGCAGTACTTC. The V and J genes are TRBV5-6 and TRBJ2-7; D is unclear. The germline V gene encodes CDR1 SGHDT and CDR2 YYEEEE. V lost 6 bases and J 3 bases, leaving 16 bases between the germline ends. The CDR3 spans 14 residues.